Below, 13 T cell receptor beta chains from the same sample are listed, as sequenced in a study of shared clonotypes between healthy human individuals. The method was immunoSEQ multiplex PCR; TCRdb's version includes in-frame clones alone and lacks a portion of them. The sample consists of roughly 680,000 clones, approximately 77% of them appearing once. The sequenced sample consisted of memory CD4+ T cells sorted from blood. Subset meaning: CD45RA-negative fraction. The receptors come from a woman aged 25 to 45 in good health.

The rearrangement joins TRBV28 to TRBJ1-2, with D possibly being TRBD1 (6 bases). The germline V gene has CDR1 MDHEN and CDR2 SYDVKM. This CDR3 spans 12 amino acids. Trimming removed 3 bases from V and 7 bases from J, with 9 bases in between. CDR3 DNA: TGTGCCAGCAGTTTCACAGGGTTTGGCTACACCTTC. It codes for CASSFTGFGYTF.

This clone was observed a few times. The chain combines TRBV19 with TRBJ1-5, with 8 bases identical to TRBD1. The germline V gene encodes CDR1 LNHDA and CDR2 SQIVND (reference sequence). The V and J ends lost 6 bases and 2 bases, in that order; junction bases with no gene match: 12. The CDR3 consists of 17 residues. DNA of the CDR3: TGTGCCAGTAGCGTACGCAGGGGGCTGGATGGCAATCAGCCCCAGCATTTT. It translates to CASSVRRGLDGNQPQHF.

To note about this clone: The same CDR3 also results from other DNA sequences found in this sample. This chain uses TRBV28 with TRBJ2-7, with D hard to call. Germline CDR1 MDHEN, CDR2 SYDVKM. The CDR3 runs 12 residues. Trimming cost V 5 bases and J 3 bases, with 8 bases left between them. CDR3 sequence reads: CASSQTIYEQYF. CDR3 DNA: TGTGCCAGCAGTCAGACCATCTACGAGCAGTACTTC.

The chain employs TRBV19 and TRBJ2-2; D is unclear. V lost 2 bases to trimming and J lost 5 bases, with 6 bases between them. This CDR3 spans 13 amino acids. Germline V gene data show CDR1 as LNHDA and CDR2 as SQIVND (reference sequence). CDR3 amino acids: CASSITNTGELFF. In nucleotides, the CDR3 is TGTGCCAGTAGTATAACAAATACCGGGGAGCTGTTTTTT.

The chain carries TRBV2 and TRBJ2-6, with D tentatively TRBD2 (6 bases). Deletions cut 7 bases from V and 7 bases from J, with 17 bases between. The length of the CDR3 is 15 residues. The germline V gene encodes CDR1 SNHLY and CDR2 FYNNEI. The CDR3 region is CASTRDLHRANVLTF. The CDR3 DNA follows: TGTGCCAGCACTCGGGACTTGCATCGAGCCAACGTCCTGACTTTC.

This chain links TRBV7-2 with TRBJ1-2; no clear D gene. The CDR3 consists of 13 residues. CDR1 SGHTA and CDR2 FQGNSA come from the germline V gene. Between the trimmed V and J ends, which lost 3 bases and 2 bases, there was a span of 7 bases. DNA for the CDR3: TGTGCCAGCAGCTTCACAGAAAACTATGGCTACACCTTC. Protein product: CASSFTENYGYTF. The full variable domain, with the rest looked up from reference TRBV7-2 and TRBJ1-2, is GAGVSQSPSNKVTEKGKDVELRCDPISGHTALYWYRQSLGQGLEFLIYFQGNSAPDKSGLPSDRFSAERTGGSVSTLTIQRTQQEDSAVYLCASSFTENYGYTFGSGTRLTVV.

CDR3 in amino acids: CASSLGPLAGSLTQYF. Here the CDR3 DNA reads TGTGCCAGTAGTCTGGGCCCTCTAGCGGGGTCACTGACCCAGTACTTC. V gene TRBV19 combines with J gene TRBJ2-5; 9 nucleotides match TRBD2. Unmatched junction bases numbered 14, after V lost 5 bases and J lost 7 bases. The germline CDR1 and CDR2 sequences are LNHDA and SQIVND (reference sequence). This CDR3 comprises 16 residues.

CDR3 sequence: CASSAGTGLDQPQHF. The CDR3 DNA reads as TGTGCCAGCAGCGCGGGGACAGGCCTCGATCAGCCCCAGCATTTT. The genes are TRBV7-9 and TRBJ1-5, with TRBD1 matching over 8 bases. The J segment lost 5 bases and the V segment lost 5 bases, leaving 8 bases of the junction unmatched. This CDR3 has 15 residues. Germline V lookup: CDR1 SEHNR, CDR2 FQNEAQ (reference sequence).

The chain carries TRBV5-1 and TRBJ2-2; TRBD1 matches at 8 bases. Germline CDR1 SGHRS, CDR2 YFSETQ. V trimming: 4 bases; J trimming: 4 bases; junction bases outside the gene matches: 0. The CDR3 extends over 13 amino acids. The CDR3 nucleotides read TGCGCCAGCAGCCAGGGGGCCACCGGGGAGCTGTTTTTT. Its protein product is CASSQGATGELFF.

This clone was counted once. This CDR3 is CASSRRGGTSPEKLFF. As DNA, the CDR3 is TGTGCCAGTAGTAGGCGTGGCGGGACAAGTCCTGAAAAACTGTTTTTT. The chain employs TRBV19 and TRBJ1-4; D is possibly TRBD1 (6 bases). Germline V CDR1 and CDR2: LNHDA, SQIVND (reference sequence). Trimming cost V 4 bases and J 7 bases, with 19 bases left between them. This CDR3 comprises 16 residues. Based on the CDR3 plus reference TRBV19 and TRBJ1-4, the full variable domain is DGGITQSPKYLFRKEGQNVTLSCEQNLNHDAMYWYRQDPGQGLRLIYYSQIVNDFQKGDIAEGYSVSREKKESFPLTVTSAQKNPTAFYLCASSRRGGTSPEKLFFGSGTQLSVL.

The chain couples TRBV2 to TRBJ2-7; D unclear. This CDR3 region has 13 residues. Germline-derived CDR1 and CDR2 are SNHLY and FYNNEI. With 0 bases removed from V and 2 bases from J, the gap between germline ends came to 5 bases. The CDR3 loop is CASSEAGAYEQYF. CDR3 in DNA: TGTGCCAGCAGTGAAGCGGGCGCCTACGAGCAGTACTTC.

This clone was observed a handful of times. The chain couples TRBV30 to TRBJ1-5, with no clear D. V lost 0 bases and J lost 0, with 6 bases in between. Germline CDR1 and CDR2: GTSNPN and SVGIG (reference sequence). This CDR3 contains 14 residues. CDR3 nucleotide sequence: TGTGCCTGGAGTGTACGCGGTAGCAATCAGCCCCAGCATTTT. The encoded protein is CAWSVRGSNQPQHF.

This chain connects TRBV27 to TRBJ1-6; D possibly corresponds to TRBD1 (6 bases). The CDR3 runs to 16 residues. Germline V CDR1 and CDR2: MNHEY, SMNVEV (reference sequence). V lost 5 bases, J lost 9 bases, and 20 bases lay in between. Here the CDR3 DNA reads TGTGCCAGCAGTCCCAGACCCGGACAGTTTGGTTCACCCCTCCACTTT. Protein product: CASSPRPGQFGSPLHF.